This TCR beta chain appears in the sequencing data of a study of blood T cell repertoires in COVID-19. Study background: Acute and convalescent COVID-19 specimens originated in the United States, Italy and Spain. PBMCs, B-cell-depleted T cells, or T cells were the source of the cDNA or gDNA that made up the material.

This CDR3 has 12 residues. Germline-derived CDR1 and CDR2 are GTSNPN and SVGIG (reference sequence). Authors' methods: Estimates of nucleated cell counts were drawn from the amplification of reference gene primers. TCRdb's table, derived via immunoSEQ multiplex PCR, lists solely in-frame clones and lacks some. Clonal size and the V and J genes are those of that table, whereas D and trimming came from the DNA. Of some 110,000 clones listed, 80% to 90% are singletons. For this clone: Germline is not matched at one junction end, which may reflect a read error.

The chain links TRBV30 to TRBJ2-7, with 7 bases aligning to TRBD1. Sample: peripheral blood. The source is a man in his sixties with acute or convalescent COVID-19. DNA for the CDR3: TGTGCCTGGAGGTCCCGGACAGGAATACCCAACTTC. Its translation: CAWRSRTGIPNF.